This T cell receptor beta chain was recovered during a study of T-cell reconstitution after alpha-beta-depleted transplantation in children. Unique molecular identifiers were built into the TCRbeta library. TCRdb redid the calling of the PCR reads with MiXCR, one entry per CDR3 protein. The sample shows 530,000 or so distinct CDR3 sequences, roughly a quarter of them seen only once. Germline CDR1 is MGHDK and CDR2 is SYGVNS. Trimming cost V 5 bases and J 2 bases; bases outside gene matches: 6. CDR3 length equals 14 residues. A few counts support this clonotype. Antigen: not known. Study-wide findings and caveats: Once a year had passed after transplant, T-cell counts and diversity came mostly from newly produced T cells. It was reported that alpha-beta T cells came from several hundred expanded graft clones (about two months after transplant). Diversity of TCRbeta at day 60 was high in some patients, arising from surviving recipient T cells and thymic progenitors.

V and J are TRBV25-1 and TRBJ2-7, with 7 bases lining up with TRBD1. The clonotype was recovered from a boy under two years old with Wiskott-Aldrich syndrome, due to receive a stem cell transplant. The specimen was PBMCs, collected before TCRalphabeta/CD19-depleted stem cell transplant. CDR3 sequence (DNA): TGTGCCAGCAGTAACAGGGGCTTTCCCTACGAGCAGTACTTC. As protein: CASSNRGFPYEQYF.